This T cell receptor (beta chain) originates from a study of vaccination effects on CD4 cells after COVID-19. Germline V lookup: CDR1 SGHTS, CDR2 YDEGEE. The CDR3 covers 14 residues. Trimming at V came to 3 bases and at J to 8 bases, leaving 3 bases not matched to a gene. Viral peptide pool expansion of antigen-specific CD4+ T cells preceded sequencing in the ViraFEST assay. When nine to ten days of culture had elapsed, CD4+ T cells were isolated. Nobody among the vaccine recipients had prior SARS-CoV-2 infection (nucleocapsid antibodies were negative). Generated by immunoSEQ multiplex PCR, the TCRdb table keeps only in-frame clones and is missing some. The repertoire holds approximately 30,000 clones, with around 70% as singletons. As regards this clone: Its antigen is as yet unknown.

This TCR derives from a human donor who received a COVID-19 vaccine. The V and J genes are TRBV5-8 and TRBJ1-6, with TRBD1 matching 9 bases. Sequencing used CD4+ T cells from PBMCs cultured with SARS-CoV-2 spike peptides, obtained before COVID-19 vaccination. The CDR3 DNA follows: TGTGCCAGCAGCTCCGGGACAGGGCATTCACCCCTCCACTTT. It codes for CASSSGTGHSPLHF.